A single sample gave rise to the 10 T cell receptor beta chains below, sequenced in a study of blood T cell repertoires in COVID-19. Assay used: immunoSEQ multiplex PCR; TCRdb lists only in-frame clones, some missing. The repertoire includes 55,000 to 70,000 clones, 87% of them detected once, and under 8% sits in the top ten. Sequenced sample: peripheral blood. Receptors originate from a man between 60 and 75 years old with active or convalescent COVID-19.

The chain links TRBV15 to TRBJ2-7; TRBD1 is a possible D gene (5 bases). This CDR3 has 14 amino acids. Trimming removed 5 bases at V and 2 bases at J, with 13 bases between. Looked up from germline, CDR1 is LNHNV and CDR2 is YYDKDF (reference sequence). CDR3 sequence reads: CATSLRGATYEQYF. CDR3 DNA sequence: TGTGCCACCAGCCTTAGGGGCGCTACCTACGAGCAGTACTTC.

V and J are TRBV7-2 and TRBJ1-2; weak D call: TRBD1 (5 bases). Germline CDR1 reads SGHTA; CDR2 reads FQGNSA. Trimming shortened V by 1 base and J by 8 bases, and 23 bases separated the two germline ends. The CDR3 is 17 amino acids. DNA of the CDR3: TGTGCCAGCAGCTTAGGTCCATCGACAAGAATTGGGGGGGGCTACACCTTC. Protein sequence: CASSLGPSTRIGGGYTF.

The rearrangement uses TRBV6-1 and TRBJ1-6, with D uncertain. The CDR3 loop spans 14 amino acids. Trimming shortened V by 0 bases and J by 4 bases, and 4 bases separated the two germline ends. Germline loops: CDR1 MNHNS, CDR2 SASEGT. The CDR3 reads CASSEAQYNSPLHF. CDR3 coding DNA: TGTGCCAGCAGTGAAGCACAGTATAATTCACCCCTCCACTTT.

V gene TRBV18 combines with J gene TRBJ1-1; D uncertain. V was clipped by 3 bases and J by 0 bases, with 5 bases between them. Germline V gene lookup returns CDR1 KGHSH and CDR2 LQKENI. The CDR3 runs 13 residues. The CDR3 sequence is CASSPQLNTEAFF. In DNA form, the CDR3 reads TGTGCCAGCTCACCCCAGTTGAACACTGAAGCTTTCTTT.

This rearrangement joins TRBV6-6 to TRBJ1-1, with TRBD1 identical over 10 bases. The CDR3 runs to 17 residues. V trimming: 5 bases; J trimming: 2 bases; junction bases outside the gene matches: 11. The germline V gene encodes CDR1 MNHNY and CDR2 SVGAGI (reference sequence). The CDR3 region is CASSHPGTGDYNTEAFF. CDR3 nucleotides: TGTGCCAGCAGTCACCCCGGGACAGGGGATTATAACACTGAAGCTTTCTTT.

V usage is TRBV11-2 and J usage is TRBJ1-1; D possibly corresponds to TRBD1 (6 bases). V lost 5 bases and J 4 bases, leaving 8 bases between the germline ends. CDR1 and CDR2 (germline): SGHAT, FQNNGV. There are 12 residues in the CDR3. The CDR3 nucleotides read TGTGCCAGCAGCCACAGGGCCACTGAAGCTTTCTTT. It codes for CASSHRATEAFF.

The chain uses TRBV10-3 and TRBJ2-4; 7 bases align to TRBD1. V trimming: 8 bases; J trimming: 0 bases; junction bases outside the gene matches: 4. The V gene's germline CDR1 is ENHRY and CDR2 SYGVKD. The CDR3 has 14 amino acids. CDR3 nucleotide sequence: TGTGCCATCGGGGACAGATTAGCCAAAAACATTCAGTACTTC. It codes for CAIGDRLAKNIQYF.

J is TRBJ1-6 and V is TRBV11-2; the match to TRBD1 covers 8 bases. The CDR3 runs to 14 residues. Germline CDR1 SGHAT, CDR2 FQNNGV. Trimming cost V 8 bases and J 10 bases; bases outside gene matches: 10. The CDR3: CASSSTGAGSPLHF. In nucleotides, the CDR3 is TGTGCCAGCTCCTCGACAGGGGCGGGATCACCCCTCCACTTT.

The chain links TRBV6-5 to TRBJ1-2; 7 bases line up with TRBD1. The CDR3 is 16 amino acids. Losses at the gene ends were 0 bases for V and 8 bases for J; bases not matched to a gene: 12. Germline V gives CDR1 MNHEY, CDR2 SVGAGI. DNA for the CDR3: TGTGCCAGCAGTTACTCGAGGGGCTCAGGGGGTCGCGGCTACACCTTC. Encoded protein: CASSYSRGSGGRGYTF.

The rearrangement joins TRBV19 to TRBJ1-2, with 7 bases aligning to TRBD1. The germline V gene encodes CDR1 LNHDA and CDR2 SQIVND (reference sequence). V was clipped by 2 bases and J by 8 bases; unmatched bases: 2. The CDR3 extends over 12 amino acids. The CDR3 bases are TGTGCCAGTAGTATACCAGGGGGAGGCTACACCTTC. Its protein product is CASSIPGGGYTF.